This T cell receptor (beta chain) comes out of a study of human T cells and chemical hapten exposure. This sample's time point: patch test 3, about 24 weeks after DPC sensitization. Treatment indicated: therapeutic diphenylcyclopropenone sensitization with weekly scalp DPC. It was unfractionated whole blood from which total RNA was extracted. TCRdb analysed the RACE reads with MiXCR anew, one entry per CDR3 protein. The table has roughly 53,000 distinct CDR3 sequences, roughly a tenth seen once. V shed 4 bases and J 8 bases; nucleotides not matched to a gene: 9. Germline V gene sequence: CDR1 SGHRS, CDR2 YFSETQ. The CDR3 consists of 15 residues.

This specimen consisted of whole blood, obtained in connection with sensitization to the hapten diphenylcyclopropenone (DPC). The source of this sequence is a woman between 40 and 50 years old with alopecia areata. Some clones in this sample may be carry-over from other donors' samples. The chain employs TRBV5-1 and TRBJ2-1; 10 positions agree with TRBD2. For the CDR3, the DNA is TGCGCCAGCAGCGCATCTAGCGGGGGCAGGGATGAGCAGTTCTTC. Translation gives CASSASSGGRDEQFF.